Presented here are 7 T cell receptor beta chains from one specimen sequenced in a study of cytomegalovirus exposure and HLA in healthy donors (dated by TCRdb to the late 2010s). Libraries were built with the immunoSEQ multiplex PCR assay. For the multiplex PCR, a mixture combining 60 forward primers for TCR Vbeta segments and 13 reverse primers for TCR Jbeta segments was used. TCRdb took this table from immuneACCESS and kept in-frame rearrangements with V and J called. Such tables lack part of the clones; where checked against another copy, unresolved V genes explain under half of the gap, and the rest is unexplained. This sample lists more than 90,000 clones; approximately 80% were detected once. Jointly, the top ten make up roughly 20% of the sample. The sample was PBMCs. The receptors stem from a man aged 25-40 years in good health and CMV-seropositive.

The rearrangement uses TRBV5-1 and TRBJ1-1, with D possibly being TRBD1 (5 bases). Trimming removed 7 bases from V and 1 base from J, with 11 bases in between. The CDR3 covers 13 residues. In germline, CDR1 is SGHRS, CDR2 YFSETQ. CDR3 protein: CASSRQGNTEAFF. For the CDR3, the DNA is TGCGCCAGCTCCCGGCAGGGGAACACTGAAGCTTTCTTT.

The genes are TRBV6-1 and TRBJ1-2, with TRBD1 matching over 8 bases. V gave up 4 bases and J gave up 0 bases; unmatched junction bases: 4. The CDR3 has 15 residues. From germline, CDR1 is MNHNS and CDR2 SASEGT. The CDR3 coding sequence is TGTGCCAGCAGTGGGAGACAGGGGACTAACTATGGCTACACCTTC. Translating it yields CASSGRQGTNYGYTF.

The gene calls are TRBV5-1 and TRBJ2-5, with 9 positions matching TRBD2. The V gene's germline CDR1 is SGHRS and CDR2 YFSETQ. With 0 bases clipped from V and 4 bases from J, the junction kept 7 bases outside the gene matches. The CDR3 length is 16 residues. The CDR3 DNA is TGCGCCAGCAGCTTGGGATCTAGCGGGACGGTAGAGACCCAGTACTTC. Its translation: CASSLGSSGTVETQYF. The complete variable domain, with remaining parts taken from reference TRBV5-1 and TRBJ2-5, reads KAGVTQTPRYLIKTRGQQVTLSCSPISGHRSVSWYQQTPGQGLQFLFEYFSETQRNKGNFPGRFSGRQFSNSRSEMNVSTLELGDSALYLCASSLGSSGTVETQYFGPGTRLLVL.

The chain uses TRBV9 and TRBJ2-3; D gene ambiguous. The germline V gene has CDR1 SGDLS and CDR2 YYNGEE. The CDR3 extends over 16 amino acids. V was trimmed by 3 bases and J by 3 bases, leaving 17 bases between them. The CDR3 bases are TGTGCCAGCAGCGAAAGTGGCCTCCTCATGACAGATACGCAGTATTTT. Encoded protein: CASSESGLLMTDTQYF.

V gene TRBV27 combines with J gene TRBJ1-1, with D perhaps TRBD1 (5 bases). Germline CDR1 reads MNHEY; CDR2 reads SMNVEV (reference sequence). The CDR3 has 15 amino acids. V was shortened by 5 bases and J by 5 bases, with 18 bases between the two germline ends. CDR3 sequence reads: CASSLIDGGMTEAFF. The CDR3 region has the DNA TGTGCCAGCAGTCTGATCGACGGGGGTATGACTGAAGCTTTCTTT.

Note on this clone: The junction departs from the called germline gene at one end, perhaps through a read error. The V gene is TRBV7-8, the J gene TRBJ1-6; perhaps TRBD1 as D (5 bases). Germline-derived CDR1 and CDR2 are SGHVS and FQNEAQ. The CDR3 is 13 residues long. The CDR3: CANSLEGKSPLHF. The CDR3 DNA follows: TGTGCCAACAGCTTAGAGGGGAAGTCACCCCTCCACTTT.

The chain uses TRBV7-9 and TRBJ1-1, with D maybe TRBD1 (5 bases). CDR3 length: 12 residues. Germline CDR1 SEHNR, CDR2 FQNEAQ (reference sequence). V lost 5 bases and J lost 6, with 10 bases in between. CDR3 residues: CASSQGGPEAFF. The CDR3 bases are TGTGCCAGCAGCCAGGGAGGTCCTGAAGCTTTCTTT.